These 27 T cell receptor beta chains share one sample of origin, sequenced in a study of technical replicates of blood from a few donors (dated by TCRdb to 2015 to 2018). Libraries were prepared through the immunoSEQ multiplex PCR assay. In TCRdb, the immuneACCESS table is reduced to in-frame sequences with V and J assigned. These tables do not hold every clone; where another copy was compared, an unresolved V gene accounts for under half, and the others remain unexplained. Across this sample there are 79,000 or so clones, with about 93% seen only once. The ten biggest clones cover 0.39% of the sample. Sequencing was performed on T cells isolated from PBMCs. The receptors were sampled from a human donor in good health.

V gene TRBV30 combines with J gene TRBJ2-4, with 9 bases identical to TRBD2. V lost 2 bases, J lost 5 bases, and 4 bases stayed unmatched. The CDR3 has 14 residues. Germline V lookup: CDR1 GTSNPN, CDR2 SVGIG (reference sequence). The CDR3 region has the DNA TGTGCCTGGAGTAGGCTAGCGGGACAAAACATTCAGTACTTC. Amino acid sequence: CAWSRLAGQNIQYF.

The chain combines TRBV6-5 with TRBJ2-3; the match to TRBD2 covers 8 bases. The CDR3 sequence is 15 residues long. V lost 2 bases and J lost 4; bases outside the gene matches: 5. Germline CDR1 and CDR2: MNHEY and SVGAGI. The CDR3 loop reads CASSYQGRGADTQYF. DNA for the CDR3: TGTGCCAGCAGTTACCAGGGGCGGGGGGCAGATACGCAGTATTTT.

The CDR3 loop is CASSATARGEQYF. In DNA, the CDR3 is TGCGCCAGCAGCGCGACCGCTAGGGGCGAGCAGTACTTC. The chain has TRBV5-1 and TRBJ2-7, with D perhaps TRBD1 (5 bases). CDR1 and CDR2 (germline): SGHRS, YFSETQ. The V end was cut by 4 bases, the J end by 6 bases, with 14 bases between. This CDR3 comprises 13 residues.

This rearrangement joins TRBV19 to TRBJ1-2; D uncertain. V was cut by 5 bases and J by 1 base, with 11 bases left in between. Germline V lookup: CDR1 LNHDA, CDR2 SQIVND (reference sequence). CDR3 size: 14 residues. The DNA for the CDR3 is TGTGCCAGTAGTCTCCGAGGTGATAACTATGGCTACACCTTC. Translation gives CASSLRGDNYGYTF.

CDR3 region: CASRYRVGNTEAFF. DNA for the CDR3: TGCGCCAGCAGATACAGGGTGGGGAACACTGAAGCTTTCTTT. J is TRBJ1-1 and V is TRBV4-1, with D possibly TRBD1 on 6 matching bases. CDR1 and CDR2 from the germline V gene are MGHRA and YSYEKL. The CDR3 runs 14 residues. V was trimmed by 6 bases and J by 1 base, leaving 12 bases between them.

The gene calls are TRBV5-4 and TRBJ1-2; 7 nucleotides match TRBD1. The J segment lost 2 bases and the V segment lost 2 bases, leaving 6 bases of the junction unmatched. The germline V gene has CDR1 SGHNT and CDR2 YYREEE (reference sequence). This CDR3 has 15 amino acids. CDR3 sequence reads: CASSLYTGDNYGYTF. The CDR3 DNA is TGTGCCAGCAGCTTATACACAGGGGACAACTATGGCTACACCTTC.

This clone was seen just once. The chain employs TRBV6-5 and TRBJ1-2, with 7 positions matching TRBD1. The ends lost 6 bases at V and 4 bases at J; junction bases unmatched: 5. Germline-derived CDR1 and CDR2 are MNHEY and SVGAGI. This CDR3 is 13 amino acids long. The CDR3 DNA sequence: TGTGCCAGCAGAGGACAGGACCCCTATGGCTACACCTTC. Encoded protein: CASRGQDPYGYTF.

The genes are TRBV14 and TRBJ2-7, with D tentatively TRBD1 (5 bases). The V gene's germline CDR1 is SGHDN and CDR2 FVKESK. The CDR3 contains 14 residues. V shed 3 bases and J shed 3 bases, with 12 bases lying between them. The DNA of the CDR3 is TGTGCCAGCAGCCAGATGTCCAGGGACTACGAGCAGTACTTC. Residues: CASSQMSRDYEQYF.

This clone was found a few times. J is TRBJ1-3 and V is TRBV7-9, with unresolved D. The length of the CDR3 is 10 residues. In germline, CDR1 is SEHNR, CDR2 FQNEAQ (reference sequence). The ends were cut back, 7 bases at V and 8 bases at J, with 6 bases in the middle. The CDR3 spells CASTLHTIYF. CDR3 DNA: TGTGCCAGCACCCTACACACCATATATTTT.

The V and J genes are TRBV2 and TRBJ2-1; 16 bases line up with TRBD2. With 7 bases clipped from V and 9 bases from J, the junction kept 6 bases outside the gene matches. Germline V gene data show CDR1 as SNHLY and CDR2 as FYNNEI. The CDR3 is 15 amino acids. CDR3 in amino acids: CASNSGTSGRGEQFF. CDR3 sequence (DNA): TGTGCCAGCAATTCCGGGACTAGCGGGAGGGGTGAGCAGTTCTTC.

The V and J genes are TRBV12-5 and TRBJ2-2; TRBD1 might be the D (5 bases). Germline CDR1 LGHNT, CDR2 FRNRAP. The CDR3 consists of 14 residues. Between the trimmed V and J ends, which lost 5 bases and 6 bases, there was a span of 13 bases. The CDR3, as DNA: TGTGCTAGTGGTCTCCAGGGCCGCTCCGGGGAGCTGTTTTTT. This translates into CASGLQGRSGELFF.

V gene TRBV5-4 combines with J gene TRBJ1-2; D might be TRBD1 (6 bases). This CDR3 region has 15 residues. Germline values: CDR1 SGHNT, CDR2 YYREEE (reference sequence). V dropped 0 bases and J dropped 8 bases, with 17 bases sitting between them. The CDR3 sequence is CASSLDPQGSRGYTF. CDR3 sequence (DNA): TGTGCCAGCAGCTTGGACCCACAGGGTAGCAGGGGCTACACCTTC.

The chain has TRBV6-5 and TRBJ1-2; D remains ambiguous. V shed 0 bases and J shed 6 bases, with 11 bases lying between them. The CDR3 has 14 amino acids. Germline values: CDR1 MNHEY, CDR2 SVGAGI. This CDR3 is CASSYSEGSNGYTF. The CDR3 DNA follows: TGTGCCAGCAGTTACTCGGAGGGATCTAATGGCTACACCTTC.

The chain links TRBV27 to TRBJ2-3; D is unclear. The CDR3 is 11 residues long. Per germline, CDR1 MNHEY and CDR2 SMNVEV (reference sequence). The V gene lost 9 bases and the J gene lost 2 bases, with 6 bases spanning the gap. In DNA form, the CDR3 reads TGTGCCAGTTTAGACACAGATACGCAGTATTTT. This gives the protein CASLDTDTQYF.

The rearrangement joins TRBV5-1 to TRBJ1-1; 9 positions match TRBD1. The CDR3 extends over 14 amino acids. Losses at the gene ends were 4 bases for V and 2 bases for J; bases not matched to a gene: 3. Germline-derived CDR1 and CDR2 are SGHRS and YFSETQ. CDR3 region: CASSPGQGNTEAFF. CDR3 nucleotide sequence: TGCGCCAGCAGCCCGGGACAGGGTAACACTGAAGCTTTCTTT. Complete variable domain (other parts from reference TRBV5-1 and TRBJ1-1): KAGVTQTPRYLIKTRGQQVTLSCSPISGHRSVSWYQQTPGQGLQFLFEYFSETQRNKGNFPGRFSGRQFSNSRSEMNVSTLELGDSALYLCASSPGQGNTEAFFGQGTRLTVV.

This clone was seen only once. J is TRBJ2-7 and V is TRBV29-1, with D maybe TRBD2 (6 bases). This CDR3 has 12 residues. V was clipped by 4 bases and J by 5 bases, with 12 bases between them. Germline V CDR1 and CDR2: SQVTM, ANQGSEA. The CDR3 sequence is CSVVREEDEQYF. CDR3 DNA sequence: TGCAGCGTTGTCAGGGAGGAGGACGAGCAGTACTTC.

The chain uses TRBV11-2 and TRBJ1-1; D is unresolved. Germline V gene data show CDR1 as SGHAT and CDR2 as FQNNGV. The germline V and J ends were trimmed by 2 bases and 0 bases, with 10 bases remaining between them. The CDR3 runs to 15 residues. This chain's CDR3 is CASSLQQLMNTEAFF. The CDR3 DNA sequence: TGTGCCAGCAGCTTACAACAGCTAATGAACACTGAAGCTTTCTTT.

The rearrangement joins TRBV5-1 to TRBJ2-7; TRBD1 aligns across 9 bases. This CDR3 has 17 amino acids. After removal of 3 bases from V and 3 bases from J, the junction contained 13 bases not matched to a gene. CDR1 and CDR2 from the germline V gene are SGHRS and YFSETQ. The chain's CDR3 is CASSSTVDRGIDYEQYF. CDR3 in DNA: TGCGCCAGCAGCTCGACCGTGGACAGGGGAATAGACTACGAGCAGTACTTC.

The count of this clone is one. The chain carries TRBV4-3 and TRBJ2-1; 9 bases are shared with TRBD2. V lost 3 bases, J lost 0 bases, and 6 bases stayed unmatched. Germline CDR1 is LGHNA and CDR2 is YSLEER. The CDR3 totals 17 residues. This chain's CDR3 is CASSHRLAGPSYNEQFF. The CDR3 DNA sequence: TGCGCCAGCAGCCATCGCCTAGCGGGGCCCTCCTACAATGAGCAGTTCTTC.

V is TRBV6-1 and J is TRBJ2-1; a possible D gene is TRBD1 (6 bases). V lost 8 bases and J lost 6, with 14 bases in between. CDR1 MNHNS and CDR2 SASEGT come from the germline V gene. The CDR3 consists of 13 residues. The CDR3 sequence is CASGVGQINEQFF. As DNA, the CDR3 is TGTGCCAGCGGGGTAGGACAGATCAATGAGCAGTTCTTC.

As DNA, the CDR3 is TGTGCCAGCAATGGAGTCCCTAGCAATCAGCCCCAGCATTTT. Protein: CASNGVPSNQPQHF. This rearrangement joins TRBV28 to TRBJ1-5; no definite D call. The CDR3 has 14 residues. CDR1 is MDHEN and CDR2 is SYDVKM in the germline V gene. Trimming removed 7 bases at V and 0 bases at J, with 10 bases between. The variable domain in full, with the rest retrieved from reference TRBV28 and TRBJ1-5, is DVKVTQSSRYLVKRTGEKVFLECVQDMDHENMFWYRQDPGLGLRLIYFSYDVKMKEKGDIPEGYSVSREKKERFSLILESASTNQTSMYLCASNGVPSNQPQHFGDGTRLSIL.

The CDR3 coding sequence is TGTGCCAGCAGCACTCGACTAGCGGGAGGCAATGAGCAGTTCTTC. As protein: CASSTRLAGGNEQFF. V and J are TRBV9 and TRBJ2-1, with TRBD2 identical over 13 bases. Unmatched junction bases numbered 4, after V lost 4 bases and J lost 6 bases. The CDR3 extends over 15 amino acids. Germline CDR1 and CDR2: SGDLS and YYNGEE.

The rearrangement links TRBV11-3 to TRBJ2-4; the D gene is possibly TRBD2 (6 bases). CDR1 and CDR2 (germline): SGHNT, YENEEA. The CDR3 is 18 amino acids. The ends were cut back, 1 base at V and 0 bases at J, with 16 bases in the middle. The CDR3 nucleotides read TGTGCCAGCAGCTTAGCTTTGTTTGGAGGGTTAGCCAAAAACATTCAGTACTTC. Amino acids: CASSLALFGGLAKNIQYF.

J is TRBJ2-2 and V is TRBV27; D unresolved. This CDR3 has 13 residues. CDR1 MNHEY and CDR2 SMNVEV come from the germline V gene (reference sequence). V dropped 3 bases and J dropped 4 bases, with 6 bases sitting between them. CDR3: CASSFKSTGELFF. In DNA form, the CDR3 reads TGTGCCAGCAGTTTTAAGAGCACCGGGGAGCTGTTTTTT.

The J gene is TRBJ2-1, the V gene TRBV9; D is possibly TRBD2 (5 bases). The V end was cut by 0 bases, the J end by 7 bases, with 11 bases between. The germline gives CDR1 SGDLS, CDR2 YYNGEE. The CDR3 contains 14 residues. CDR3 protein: CASSVGASSNEQFF. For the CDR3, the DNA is TGTGCCAGCAGCGTAGGGGCTAGCTCAAATGAGCAGTTCTTC. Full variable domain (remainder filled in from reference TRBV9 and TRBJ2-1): DSGVTQTPKHLITATGQRVTLRCSPRSGDLSVYWYQQSLDQGLQFLIQYYNGEERAKGNILERFSAQQFPDLHSELNLSSLELGDSALYFCASSVGASSNEQFFGPGTRLTVL.

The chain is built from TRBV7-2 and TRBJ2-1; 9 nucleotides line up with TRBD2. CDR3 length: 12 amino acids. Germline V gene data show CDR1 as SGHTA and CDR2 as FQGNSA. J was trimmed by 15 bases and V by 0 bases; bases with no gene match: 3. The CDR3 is CASSLAGLALFF. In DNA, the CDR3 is TGTGCCAGCAGCTTAGCGGGACTAGCTTTGTTCTTC.

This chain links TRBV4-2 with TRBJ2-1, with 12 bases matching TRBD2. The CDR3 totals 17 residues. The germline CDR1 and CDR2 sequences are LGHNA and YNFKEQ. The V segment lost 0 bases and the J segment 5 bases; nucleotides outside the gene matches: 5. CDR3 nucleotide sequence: TGTGCCAGCAGCCAAGATAAGACTAGCGGGAGCAACAATGAGCAGTTCTTC. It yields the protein CASSQDKTSGSNNEQFF.